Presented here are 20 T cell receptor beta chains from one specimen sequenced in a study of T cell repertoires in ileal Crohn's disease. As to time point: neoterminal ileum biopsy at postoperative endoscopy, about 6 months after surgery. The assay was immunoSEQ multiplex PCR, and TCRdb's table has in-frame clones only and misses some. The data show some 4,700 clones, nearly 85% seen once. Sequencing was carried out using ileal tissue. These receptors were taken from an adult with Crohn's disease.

The CDR3 DNA sequence: TGTGCCAGCAGTGCAGAACTAGCGGGAGAACCCGGGGAGCTGTTTTTT. Residues: CASSAELAGEPGELFF. The chain has TRBV6-1 and TRBJ2-2; 11 bases are shared with TRBD2. From germline, CDR1 is MNHNS and CDR2 SASEGT. The CDR3 length is 16 residues. V shed 4 bases and J 6 bases; nucleotides not matched to a gene: 7.

The CDR3 DNA reads TGTGCCACCAGCAGCCCATCCTCCGGGACAGGCTCCTACAATGAGCAGTTCTTC. Encoded protein: CATSSPSSGTGSYNEQFF. The rearrangement links TRBV15 to TRBJ2-1, with 8 bases identical to TRBD1. V lost 3 bases and J lost 0; bases outside the gene matches: 10. Germline values: CDR1 LNHNV, CDR2 YYDKDF (reference sequence). The CDR3 runs to 18 residues.

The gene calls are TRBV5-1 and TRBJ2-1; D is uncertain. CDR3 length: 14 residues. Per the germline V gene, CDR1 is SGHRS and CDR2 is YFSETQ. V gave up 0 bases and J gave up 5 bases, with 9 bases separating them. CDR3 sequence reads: CASSLENGNNEQFF. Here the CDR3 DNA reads TGCGCCAGCAGCTTGGAAAATGGTAACAATGAGCAGTTCTTC.

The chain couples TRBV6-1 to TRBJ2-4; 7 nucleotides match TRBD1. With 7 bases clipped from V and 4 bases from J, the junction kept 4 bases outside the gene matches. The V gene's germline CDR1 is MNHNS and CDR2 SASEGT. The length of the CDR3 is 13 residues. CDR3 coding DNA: TGTGCCAGCAAGCAGGGGGAAAAAAACATTCAGTACTTC. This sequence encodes CASKQGEKNIQYF.

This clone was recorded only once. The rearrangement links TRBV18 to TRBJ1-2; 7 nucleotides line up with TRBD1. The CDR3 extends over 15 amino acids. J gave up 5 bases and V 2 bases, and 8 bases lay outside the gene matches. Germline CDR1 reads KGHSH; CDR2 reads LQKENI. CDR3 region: CASSPETGTSYGYTF. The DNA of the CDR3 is TGTGCCAGCTCACCAGAGACAGGGACGTCGTATGGCTACACCTTC.

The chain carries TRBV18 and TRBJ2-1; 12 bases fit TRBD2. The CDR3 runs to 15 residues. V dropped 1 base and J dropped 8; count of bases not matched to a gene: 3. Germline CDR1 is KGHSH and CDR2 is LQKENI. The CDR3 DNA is TGTGCCAGCTCACCACGACTAGCGGGAGTACATGAGCAGTTCTTC. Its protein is CASSPRLAGVHEQFF.

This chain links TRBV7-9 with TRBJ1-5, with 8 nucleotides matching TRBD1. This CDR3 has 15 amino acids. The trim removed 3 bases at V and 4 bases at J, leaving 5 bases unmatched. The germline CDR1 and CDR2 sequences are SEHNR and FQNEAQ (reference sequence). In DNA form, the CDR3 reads TGTGCCAGCAGCTTCGGACAGGGCCCTAATCAGCCCCAGCATTTT. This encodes CASSFGQGPNQPQHF.

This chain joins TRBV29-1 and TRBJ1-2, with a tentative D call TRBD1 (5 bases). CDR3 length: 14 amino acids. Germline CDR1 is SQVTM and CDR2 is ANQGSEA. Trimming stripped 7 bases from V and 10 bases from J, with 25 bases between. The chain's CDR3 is CSDLRVDGGSPYTF. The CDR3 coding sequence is TGCAGCGACCTAAGGGTTGACGGGGGGTCCCCCTACACCTTC.

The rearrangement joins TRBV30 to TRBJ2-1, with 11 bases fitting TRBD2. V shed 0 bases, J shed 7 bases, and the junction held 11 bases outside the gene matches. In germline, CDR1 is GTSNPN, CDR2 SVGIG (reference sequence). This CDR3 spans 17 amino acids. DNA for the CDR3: TGTGCCTGGAGTGTTCCCATAGCGGGAGGGCCGAGGAATGAGCAGTTCTTC. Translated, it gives CAWSVPIAGGPRNEQFF.

CDR3 sequence reads: CASSLAGGIVRTQYF. The DNA for the CDR3 is TGCGCCAGCAGCTTAGCGGGAGGAATCGTGAGGACCCAGTACTTC. This chain links TRBV5-1 with TRBJ2-5; 9 nucleotides agree with TRBD2. J was trimmed by 7 bases and V by 2 bases; bases with no gene match: 9. Germline V gene data show CDR1 as SGHRS and CDR2 as YFSETQ. This CDR3 region has 15 residues.

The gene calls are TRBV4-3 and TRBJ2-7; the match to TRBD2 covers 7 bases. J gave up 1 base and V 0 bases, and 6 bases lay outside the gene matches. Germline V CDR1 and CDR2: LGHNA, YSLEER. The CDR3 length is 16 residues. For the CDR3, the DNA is TGCGCCAGCAGCCAAGATTTCGCTAGCGGATCCTACGAGCAGTACTTC. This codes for CASSQDFASGSYEQYF.

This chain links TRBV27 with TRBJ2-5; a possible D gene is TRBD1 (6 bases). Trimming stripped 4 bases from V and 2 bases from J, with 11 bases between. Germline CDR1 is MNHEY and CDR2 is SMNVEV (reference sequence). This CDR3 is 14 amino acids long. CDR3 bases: TGTGCCAGCAGTTGGACAGCCTCTCAAGAGACCCAGTACTTC. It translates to CASSWTASQETQYF.

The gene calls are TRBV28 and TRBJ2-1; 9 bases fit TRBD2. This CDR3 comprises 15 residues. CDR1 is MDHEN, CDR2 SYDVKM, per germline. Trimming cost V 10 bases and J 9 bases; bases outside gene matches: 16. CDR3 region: CATLMSSGIPGEQFF. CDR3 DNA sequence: TGTGCCACCCTTATGTCTAGCGGGATCCCGGGTGAGCAGTTCTTC. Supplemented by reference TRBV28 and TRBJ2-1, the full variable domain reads DVKVTQSSRYLVKRTGEKVFLECVQDMDHENMFWYRQDPGLGLRLIYFSYDVKMKEKGDIPEGYSVSREKKERFSLILESASTNQTSMYLCATLMSSGIPGEQFFGPGTRLTVL.

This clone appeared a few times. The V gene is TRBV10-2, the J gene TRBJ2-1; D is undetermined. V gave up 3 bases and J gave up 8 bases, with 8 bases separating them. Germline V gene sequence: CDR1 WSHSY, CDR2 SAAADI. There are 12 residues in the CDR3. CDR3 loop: CASSDFPYEQFF. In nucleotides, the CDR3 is TGCGCCAGCAGTGACTTCCCTTATGAGCAGTTCTTC.

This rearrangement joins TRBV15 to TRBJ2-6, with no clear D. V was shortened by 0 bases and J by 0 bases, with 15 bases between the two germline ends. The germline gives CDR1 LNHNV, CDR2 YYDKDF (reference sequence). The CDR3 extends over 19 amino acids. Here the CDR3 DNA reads TGTGCCACCAGCAGAGAATCAGACACCTCGAGCTCTGGGGCCAACGTCCTGACTTTC. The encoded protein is CATSRESDTSSSGANVLTF.

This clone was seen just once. Here the CDR3 DNA reads TGTGCCAGCAGCTCATCGTTTGGGACTGAAGCTTTCTTT. It codes for CASSSSFGTEAFF. This chain joins TRBV11-3 and TRBJ1-1; D is undetermined. The CDR3 loop spans 13 amino acids. The germline gives CDR1 SGHNT, CDR2 YENEEA. Between the trimmed V and J ends, which lost 4 bases and 5 bases, there was a span of 11 bases.

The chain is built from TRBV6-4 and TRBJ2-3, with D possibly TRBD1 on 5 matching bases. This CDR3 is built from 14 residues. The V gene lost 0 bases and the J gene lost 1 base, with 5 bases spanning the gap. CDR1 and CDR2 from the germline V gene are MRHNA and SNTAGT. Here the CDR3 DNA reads TGTGCCAGCAGTGACTCACAGGGCACAGATACGCAGTATTTT. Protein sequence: CASSDSQGTDTQYF.

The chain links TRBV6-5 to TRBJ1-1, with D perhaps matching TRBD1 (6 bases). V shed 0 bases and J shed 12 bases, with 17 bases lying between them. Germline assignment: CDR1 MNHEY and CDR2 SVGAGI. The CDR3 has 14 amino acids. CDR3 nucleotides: TGTGCCAGCAGTTACTCTAGCAGGGGTGATCTGACTTTCTTT. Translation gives CASSYSSRGDLTFF.

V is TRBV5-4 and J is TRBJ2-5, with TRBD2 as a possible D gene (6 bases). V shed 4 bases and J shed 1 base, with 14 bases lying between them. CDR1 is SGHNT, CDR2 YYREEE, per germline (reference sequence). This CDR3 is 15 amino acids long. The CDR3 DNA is TGTGCCAGCAGCCAGGTCGGGGGAGCCCAAGAGACCCAGTACTTC. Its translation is CASSQVGGAQETQYF.

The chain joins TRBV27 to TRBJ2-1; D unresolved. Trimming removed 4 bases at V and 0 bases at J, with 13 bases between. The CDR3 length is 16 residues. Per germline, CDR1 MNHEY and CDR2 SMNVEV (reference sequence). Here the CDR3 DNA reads TGTGCCAGCAGTTCCCCCTCCCAAAGCTCCTACAATGAGCAGTTCTTC. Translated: CASSSPSQSSYNEQFF.